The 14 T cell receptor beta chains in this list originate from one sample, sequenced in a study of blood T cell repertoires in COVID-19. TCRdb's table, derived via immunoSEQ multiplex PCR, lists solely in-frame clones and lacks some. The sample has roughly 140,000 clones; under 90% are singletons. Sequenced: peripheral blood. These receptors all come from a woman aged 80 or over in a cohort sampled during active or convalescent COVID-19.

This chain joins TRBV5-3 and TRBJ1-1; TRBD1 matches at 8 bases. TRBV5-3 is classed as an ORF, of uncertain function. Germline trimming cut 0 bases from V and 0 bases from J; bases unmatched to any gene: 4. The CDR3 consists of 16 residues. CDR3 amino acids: CARSLATGGLNTEAFF. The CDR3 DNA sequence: TGTGCCAGAAGCTTGGCCACAGGGGGACTGAACACTGAAGCTTTCTTT.

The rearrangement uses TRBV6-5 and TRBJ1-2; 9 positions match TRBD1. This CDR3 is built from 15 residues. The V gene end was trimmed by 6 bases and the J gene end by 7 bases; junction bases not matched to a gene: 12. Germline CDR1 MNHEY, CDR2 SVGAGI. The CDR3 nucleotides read TGTGCCAGCAGGAATGAACAGGGGGCGGCGAGTGGCTACACCTTC. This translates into CASRNEQGAASGYTF.

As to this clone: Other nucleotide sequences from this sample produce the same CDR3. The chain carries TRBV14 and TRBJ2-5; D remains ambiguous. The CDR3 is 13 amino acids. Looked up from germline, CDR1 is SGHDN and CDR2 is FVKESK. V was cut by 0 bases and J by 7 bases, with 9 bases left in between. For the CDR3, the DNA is TGTGCCAGCAGCCAAGATCTTCGAGGGACCCAGTACTTC. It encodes CASSQDLRGTQYF.

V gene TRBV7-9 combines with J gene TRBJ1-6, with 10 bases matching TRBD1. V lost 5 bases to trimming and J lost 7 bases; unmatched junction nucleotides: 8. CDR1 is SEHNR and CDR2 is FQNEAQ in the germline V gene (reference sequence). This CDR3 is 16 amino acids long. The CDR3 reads CASSGTGDGPNSPLHF. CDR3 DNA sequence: TGTGCCAGCAGCGGGACAGGGGACGGACCGAATTCACCCCTCCACTTT.

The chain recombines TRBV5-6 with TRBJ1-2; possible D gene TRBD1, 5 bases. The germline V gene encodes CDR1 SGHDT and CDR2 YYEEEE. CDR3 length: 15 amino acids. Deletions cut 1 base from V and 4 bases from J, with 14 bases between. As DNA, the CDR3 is TGTGCCAGCAGCTTGAAGGGGCAGGTTGGCTATGGCTACACCTTC. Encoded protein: CASSLKGQVGYGYTF.

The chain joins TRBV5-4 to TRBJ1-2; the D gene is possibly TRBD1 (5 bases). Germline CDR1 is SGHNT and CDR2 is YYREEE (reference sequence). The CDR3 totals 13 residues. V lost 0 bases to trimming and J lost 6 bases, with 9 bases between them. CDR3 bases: TGTGCCAGCAGCTTGGGGACACGGAATGGCTACACCTTC. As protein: CASSLGTRNGYTF.

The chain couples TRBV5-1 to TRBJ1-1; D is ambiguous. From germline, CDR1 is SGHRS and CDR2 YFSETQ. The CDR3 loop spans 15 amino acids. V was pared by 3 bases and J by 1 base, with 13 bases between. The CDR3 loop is CASSYSGNTNTEAFF. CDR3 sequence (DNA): TGCGCCAGCAGCTACTCAGGCAATACGAACACTGAAGCTTTCTTT.

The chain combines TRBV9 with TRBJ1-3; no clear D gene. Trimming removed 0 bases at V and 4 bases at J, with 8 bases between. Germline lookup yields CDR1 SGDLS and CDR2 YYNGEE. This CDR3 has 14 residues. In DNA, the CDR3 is TGTGCCAGCAGCGTAGATCCCTCCGGAAACACCATATATTTT. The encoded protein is CASSVDPSGNTIYF.

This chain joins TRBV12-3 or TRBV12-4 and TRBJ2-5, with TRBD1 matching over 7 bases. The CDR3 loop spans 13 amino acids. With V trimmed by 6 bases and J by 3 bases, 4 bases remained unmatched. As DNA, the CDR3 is TGTGCCAGCAGGGCGACAGGGAAAGAGACCCAGTACTTC. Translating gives CASRATGKETQYF.

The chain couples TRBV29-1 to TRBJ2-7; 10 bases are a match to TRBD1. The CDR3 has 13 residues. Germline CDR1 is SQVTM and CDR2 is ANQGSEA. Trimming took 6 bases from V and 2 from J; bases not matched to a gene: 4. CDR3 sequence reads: CSVRQGATYEQYF. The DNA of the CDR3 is TGCAGCGTGCGACAGGGGGCCACCTACGAGCAGTACTTC.

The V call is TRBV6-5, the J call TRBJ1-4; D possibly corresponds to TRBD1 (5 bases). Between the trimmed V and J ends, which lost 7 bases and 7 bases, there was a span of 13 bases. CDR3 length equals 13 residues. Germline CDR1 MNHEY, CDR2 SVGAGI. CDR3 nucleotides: TGTGCCAGCACCAGACAGTTAGGTGAAAAACTGTTTTTT. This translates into CASTRQLGEKLFF.

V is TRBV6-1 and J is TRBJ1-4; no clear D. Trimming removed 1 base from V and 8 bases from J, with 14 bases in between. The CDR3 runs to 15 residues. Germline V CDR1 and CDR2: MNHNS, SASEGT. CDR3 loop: CASSEVGSGSEKLFF. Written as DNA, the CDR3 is TGTGCCAGCAGTGAAGTTGGCTCGGGTAGCGAAAAACTGTTTTTT.

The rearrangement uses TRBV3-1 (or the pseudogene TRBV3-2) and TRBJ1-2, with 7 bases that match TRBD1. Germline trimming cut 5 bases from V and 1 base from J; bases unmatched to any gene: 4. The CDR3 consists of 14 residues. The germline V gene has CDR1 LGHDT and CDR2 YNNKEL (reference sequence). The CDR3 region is CASSETGINYGYTF. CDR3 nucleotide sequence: TGTGCCAGCAGCGAGACAGGGATTAACTATGGCTACACCTTC.

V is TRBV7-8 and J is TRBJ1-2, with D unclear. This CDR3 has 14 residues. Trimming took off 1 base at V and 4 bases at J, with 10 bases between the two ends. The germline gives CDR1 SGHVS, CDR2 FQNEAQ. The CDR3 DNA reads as TGTGCCAGCAGCTTAGTTGCGGGTGGCTATGGCTACACCTTC. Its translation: CASSLVAGGYGYTF.